A selection of T cell receptor beta chains follows, all from one sample in a study of shared clonotypes between healthy human individuals. Profiled with immunoSEQ multiplex PCR; TCRdb holds only in-frame clones, not every one. The table lists 2,500,000 or so clones, more than 90% of them singletons, with roughly 0.14% in the top ten. Sequencing was done on a sample of naive CD4+ T cells sorted from blood. These receptors were taken from a man between 18 and 35 years old in good health. CDR3s include the opening cysteine and the closing phenylalanine or tryptophan. D genes are given only for firm matches. The listing skips clone size in some rows; elsewhere it reads once, few, many or a size class.

-	TRBJ2-2	-	TRBV10-2	TGCGCCAGCAGAGCCGGACAGAAGAACACCGGGGAGCTGTTTTTT	CASRAGQKNTGELFF
-	TRBJ1-4	-	TRBV9	TGTGCCAGCAGCGTTTCCGCAACTAATGAAAAACTGTTTTTT	CASSVSATNEKLFF
-	TRBJ1-6	-	TRBV7-2	TGTGCCAGCAGCTTAGGGTACGGGGGCAATTCACCCCTCCACTTT	CASSLGYGGNSPLHF
-	TRBJ2-5	-	TRBV9	TGTGCCAGTAACCGGGCGTTGTACCAAGAGACCCAGTACTTC	CASNRALYQETQYF
TRBD1	TRBJ1-6	-	TRBV5-5	TGTGCCAGCAGCTTTCTGCCGGGACAGGGGGAATCACCCCTCCACTTT	CASSFLPGQGESPLHF
TRBD2	TRBJ2-2	-	TRBV7-9	TGTGCCAGCAGCTCCAAAGGACTAGCGGGAACAAACACCGGGGAGCTGTTTTTT	CASSSKGLAGTNTGELFF
TRBD1	TRBJ2-3	-	TRBV4-3	TGCGCCAGCAGCCAAGGTACTAGGACAGGGGATACGCAGTATTTT	CASSQGTRTGDTQYF
-	TRBJ1-1	-	TRBV5-4	TGTGCCAGCAGCTTGGAATGGGGTATGAACACTGAAGCTTTCTTT	CASSLEWGMNTEAFF
-	TRBJ1-5	-	TRBV6-1	TGTGCCAGCAGTGGATGGGGTCAGCCCCAGCATTTT	CASSGWGQPQHF
TRBD2	TRBJ2-2	-	TRBV5-1	TGCGCCAGCAGCTTGGTGCCTAGCGGGGGCCGGGACGGGGAGCTGTTTTTT	CASSLVPSGGRDGELFF
TRBD2	TRBJ2-1	-	TRBV4-3	TGCGCCAGCAGCCAAGATTTCCTAGCGGGGGAAGTGGATCGTAGGTTCTTC	CASSQDFLAGEVDRRFF
-	TRBJ2-2	-	TRBV30	TGTGCCTGGGGGGGGGCTAGCCCCGGGGAGCTGTTTTTT	CAWGGASPGELFF
TRBD1	TRBJ1-2	-	TRBV2	TGTGCCAGCAGTGAACGGGGGACAGGGGGCCGCTACACCTTC	CASSERGTGGRYTF
TRBD2	TRBJ2-5	-	TRBV4-1	TGCGCCAGCAGCCTTGGACTAGCGGGGGGCGTAGGAGGAGAGACCCAGTACTTC	CASSLGLAGGVGGETQYF
-	TRBJ2-5	few	TRBV5-1	TGCGCCAGCAGAGGAACTGGGGTGGAGACCCAGTACTTC	CASRGTGVETQYF
TRBD1	TRBJ1-6	-	TRBV25-1	TGTGCCAGCGGGGGACAGGGCGGTTCACCCCTCCACTTT	CASGGQGGSPLHF